These T cell receptor beta chains were read from a single sample in a study of shared clonotypes between healthy human individuals. Profiling relied on immunoSEQ multiplex PCR, and the TCRdb table lists in-frame clones only, not all of them. The sample comprises some 2.1 million clones, 85% to 95% of which are singletons, and 0.85% to 1.3% rests with the top ten. The sequenced sample was naive CD8+ T cells sorted from blood. The receptors shown here come from a man aged 18 to 30 in good health. CDR3s include the opening cysteine and the closing phenylalanine or tryptophan. The D gene is left open where the match is weak. Only some rows state a clone size, as once, few, many or a class for expanded clones.

d_gene	j_gene	len	abundance	v_gene	CDR3nt	CDR3aa
.	TRBJ2-5	14	.	TRBV18	TGTGCCAGCTCACCTCTGACTGAAGAAGAGACCCAGTACTTC	CASSPLTEEETQYF
TRBD2	TRBJ2-7	13	.	TRBV14	TGTGCCAGCAGTCCCGGGGGGGCGGTTGAGCAGTACTTC	CASSPGGAVEQYF
.	TRBJ1-5	14	.	TRBV6-5	TGTGCCAGCAGATACGACAGTCGGAGTCAGCCCCAGCATTTT	CASRYDSRSQPQHF
TRBD1	TRBJ2-7	14	.	TRBV4-1	TGCGCCAGCAGCCAAGGACAGGGGGCGGACGAGCAGTACTTC	CASSQGQGADEQYF
TRBD2	TRBJ2-7	14	.	TRBV5-1	TGCGCCAGCAGCCCTGGACTAGTCTATGACGAGCAGTACTTC	CASSPGLVYDEQYF
.	TRBJ2-7	13	.	TRBV6-5	TGTGCCAGCAGTTCAGGGGTCTCCTACGAGCAGTACTTC	CASSSGVSYEQYF
.	TRBJ2-1	13	.	TRBV7-8	TGTGCCAGCAGCTTCGACAATTACAATGAGCAGTTCTTC	CASSFDNYNEQFF
.	TRBJ1-2	15	once	TRBV18	TGTGCCAGCTCACCACTAGGCGCCGAAAACTATGGCTACACCTTC	CASSPLGAENYGYTF
TRBD1	TRBJ2-3	17	.	TRBV5-6	TGTGCCAGCAGCCTTACTTCGGCGGGACAGGGAATAGATACGCAGTATTTT	CASSLTSAGQGIDTQYF
TRBD2	TRBJ2-1	15	.	TRBV6-6	TGTGCCAGCAGTTTTCCGACTAGCGGGGGAAATGAGCAGTTCTTC	CASSFPTSGGNEQFF
.	TRBJ1-4	14	.	TRBV7-2	TGTGCCAGCAGCTCGCCGGACTGGCATGAAAAACTGTTTTTT	CASSSPDWHEKLFF
.	TRBJ1-1	11	once	TRBV5-4	TGTGCCTACCACCAGGTGAATGAAGCTTTCTTT	CAYHQVNEAFF
TRBD2	TRBJ2-3	18	.	TRBV2	TGTGCCAGCAGCGACGTTCTCCTAGCGGGTCTAGCGTTGGATACGCAGTATTTT	CASSDVLLAGLALDTQYF
TRBD2	TRBJ2-3	18	.	TRBV28	TGTGCCAGCAGTTTAGCTTACCTTCAGCGGGGGGCGGAAGATACGCAGTATTTT	CASSLAYLQRGAEDTQYF
TRBD1	TRBJ2-1	19	.	TRBV7-9	TGTGCCAGCTTTGTCCCGGGACAGGGGAGAATGACCTCCTACAATGAGCAGTTCTTC	CASFVPGQGRMTSYNEQFF
.	TRBJ1-1	14	.	TRBV9	TGTGCCAGCAGCCCCGCGGCACCGAACACTGAAGCTTTCTTT	CASSPAAPNTEAFF
TRBD1	TRBJ1-1	11	.	TRBV30	TGTGCCTGGGGGACAGCTCCTGAAGCTTTCTTT	CAWGTAPEAFF
.	TRBJ1-3	15	.	TRBV4-2	TGTGCCAGCAGCCAAGAAGCAGGGGATGGAAACACCATATATTTT	CASSQEAGDGNTIYF
.	TRBJ1-2	14	.	TRBV6-5	TGTGCCAGCAGTTACTCGGAAGGACAGTTGGGCTACACCTTC	CASSYSEGQLGYTF
.	TRBJ1-5	14	once	TRBV6-5	TGTGCCAGCAGCCTGAAAGGGGGGACTCAGCCCCAGCATTTT	CASSLKGGTQPQHF
TRBD1	TRBJ2-7	13	.	TRBV29-1	TGCAGCGTTGCCGGGACAGGGGTCGACGAGCAGTACTTC	CSVAGTGVDEQYF
.	TRBJ1-5	16	.	TRBV4-1	TGCGCCAGCAGCCCACAAACGGGGGGCCGCAATCAGCCCCAGCATTTT	CASSPQTGGRNQPQHF
.	TRBJ2-5	14	.	TRBV6-5	TGTGCCAGCAGTCGGACGGGCGGAGGAGAGACCCAGTACTTC	CASSRTGGGETQYF
.	TRBJ2-3	15	.	TRBV13	TGTGCCAGCAGCTCCCGAGACAGCTACACAGATACGCAGTATTTT	CASSSRDSYTDTQYF
.	TRBJ2-7	14	once	TRBV5-1	TGCGCCAGCAGCTTAGTCGACAGCTCCTACGAGCAGTACTTC	CASSLVDSSYEQYF
TRBD2	TRBJ2-3	14	.	TRBV25-1	TGTGCCAGCGGGACTAGCGGACGAACGGATACGCAGTATTTT	CASGTSGRTDTQYF
TRBD1	TRBJ2-7	14	.	TRBV5-5	TGTGCCAGCACCCGGGACAGCATTACCTACGAGCAGTACTTC	CASTRDSITYEQYF
.	TRBJ1-1	14	.	TRBV6-5	TGTGCCAGCAGTACTCGACTGACGGGATCTGAAGCTTTCTTT	CASSTRLTGSEAFF
TRBD1	TRBJ2-5	15	.	TRBV5-1	TGCGCCAGCAGCTCGGGACAGGGCGGTCAAGAGACCCAGTACTTC	CASSSGQGGQETQYF
.	TRBJ1-1	13	.	TRBV13	TGTGCCAGCAGCAGGGGGGAAAACACTGAAGCTTTCTTT	CASSRGENTEAFF
.	TRBJ2-2	14	once	TRBV19	TGTGCCAGACTCTCGGACCCAAACACCGGGGAGCTGTTTTTT	CARLSDPNTGELFF
TRBD1	TRBJ1-5	17	once	TRBV19	TGTGCCAGTAGTCCGGACCGGGACAGGTTTTTTGGGCAGCCCCAGCATTTT	CASSPDRDRFFGQPQHF
.	TRBJ1-1	15	.	TRBV4-1	TGCGCCAGCAGCCAAGACGGGGCCCGGTGGACTGAAGCTTTCTTT	CASSQDGARWTEAFF
TRBD1	TRBJ1-2	17	.	TRBV29-1	TGCAGCGTTGGACCCCCTTGGGACAGGGACATTAACTATGGCTACACCTTC	CSVGPPWDRDINYGYTF
TRBD2	TRBJ2-1	17	.	TRBV28	TGTGCCAGCAGTTTCATCCTCGCGGGAGGGTCCTACAATGAGCAGTTCTTC	CASSFILAGGSYNEQFF
.	TRBJ2-1	15	.	TRBV13	TGTGCCAGCAGCTTAGGTAGCGGTACCTACAATGAGCAGTTCTTC	CASSLGSGTYNEQFF
TRBD1	TRBJ1-2	18	.	TRBV27	TGTGCCAGCAGTCCGACAACCCTCACCGGACAGGCGAACTATGGCTACACCTTC	CASSPTTLTGQANYGYTF
.	TRBJ1-2	11	once	TRBV6-5	TGTGCCACCGTCGGGCAGTATGGCTACACCTTC	CATVGQYGYTF
.	TRBJ1-1	13	.	TRBV7-9	TGTGCCAGCAGATTGACGGCGAACACTGAAGCTTTCTTT	CASRLTANTEAFF
.	TRBJ2-1	14	.	TRBV6-1	TGTGCCGCCAATAGCTGGGGTACCTACAATGAGCAGTTCTTC	CAANSWGTYNEQFF
.	TRBJ1-1	13	.	TRBV29-1	TGCAGCGTTGAGAGGGCTGTGGACACTGAAGCTTTCTTT	CSVERAVDTEAFF
.	TRBJ2-7	14	.	TRBV7-9	TGTGCCAGCAGCTCGATGGTGGATACCTACGAGCAGTACTTC	CASSSMVDTYEQYF
.	TRBJ2-7	15	.	TRBV27	TGTGCCAGCAGTTGGGACACTTCATCCTCCTACGAGCAGTACTTC	CASSWDTSSSYEQYF
TRBD1	TRBJ2-7	14	.	TRBV5-4	TGTGCCAGCAGCCCTGGACAGGGGGCCTACGAGCAGTACTTC	CASSPGQGAYEQYF
.	TRBJ1-2	15	.	TRBV10-1	TGCGCCAGCACTCGAGAAGCAGGGATCCTCTATGGCTACACCTTC	CASTREAGILYGYTF
.	TRBJ2-3	19	.	TRBV21-1	TGTGCCAGCAGCCAATCATTCAAACAGTCGACAGGGCTAGCGGATACGCAGTATTTT	CASSQSFKQSTGLADTQYF
TRBD2	TRBJ2-1	18	.	TRBV13	TGTGCCAGCAGCCCCCGGGGGGGCGGGGGACTGCAGAGCAATGAGCAGTTCTTC	CASSPRGGGGLQSNEQFF
.	TRBJ1-5	13	once	TRBV5-6	TGTGCCAGCAGCCCGGGTATGGGTCAGCCCCAGCATTTT	CASSPGMGQPQHF
TRBD2	TRBJ2-2	17	.	TRBV2	TGTGCCAGCAGTCCGACACTAGCGGGGGGAAACACCGGGGAGCTGTTTTTT	CASSPTLAGGNTGELFF
TRBD1	TRBJ2-2	15	once	TRBV27	TGTGCCAGCAGTTTGCCGACAGGGGGAAGCGGGGAGCTGTTTTTT	CASSLPTGGSGELFF
.	TRBJ1-3	15	.	TRBV6-6	TGTGCCAGCAGTTCACCGGACAGCTGGGGAAACACCATATATTTT	CASSSPDSWGNTIYF